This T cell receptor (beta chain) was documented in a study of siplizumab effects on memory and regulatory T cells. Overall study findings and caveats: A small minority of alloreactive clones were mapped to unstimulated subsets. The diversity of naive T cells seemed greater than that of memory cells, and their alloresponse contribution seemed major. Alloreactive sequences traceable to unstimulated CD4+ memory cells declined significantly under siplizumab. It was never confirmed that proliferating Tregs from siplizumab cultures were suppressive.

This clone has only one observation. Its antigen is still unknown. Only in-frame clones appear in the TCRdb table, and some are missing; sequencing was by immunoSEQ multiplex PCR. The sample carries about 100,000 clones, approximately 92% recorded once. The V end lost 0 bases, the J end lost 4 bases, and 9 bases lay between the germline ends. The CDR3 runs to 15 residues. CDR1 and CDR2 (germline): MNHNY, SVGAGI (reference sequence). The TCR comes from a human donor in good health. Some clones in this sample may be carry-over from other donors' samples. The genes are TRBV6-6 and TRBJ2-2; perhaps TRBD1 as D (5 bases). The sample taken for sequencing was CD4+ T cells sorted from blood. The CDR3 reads CASSYSGEFTGELFF. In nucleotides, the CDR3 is TGTGCCAGCAGTTACTCAGGGGAATTCACCGGGGAGCTGTTTTTT.